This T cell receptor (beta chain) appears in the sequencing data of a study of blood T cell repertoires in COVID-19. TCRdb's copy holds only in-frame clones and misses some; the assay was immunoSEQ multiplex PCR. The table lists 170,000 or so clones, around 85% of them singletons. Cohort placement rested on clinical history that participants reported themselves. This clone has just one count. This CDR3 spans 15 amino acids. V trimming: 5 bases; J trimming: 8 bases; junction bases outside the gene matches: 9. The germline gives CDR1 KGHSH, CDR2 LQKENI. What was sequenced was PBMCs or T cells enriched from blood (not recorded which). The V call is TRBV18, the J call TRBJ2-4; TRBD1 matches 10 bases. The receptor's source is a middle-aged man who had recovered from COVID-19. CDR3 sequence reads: CASSATGGDGDIQYF. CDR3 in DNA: TGTGCCAGCTCAGCGACAGGGGGCGACGGGGACATTCAGTACTTC.